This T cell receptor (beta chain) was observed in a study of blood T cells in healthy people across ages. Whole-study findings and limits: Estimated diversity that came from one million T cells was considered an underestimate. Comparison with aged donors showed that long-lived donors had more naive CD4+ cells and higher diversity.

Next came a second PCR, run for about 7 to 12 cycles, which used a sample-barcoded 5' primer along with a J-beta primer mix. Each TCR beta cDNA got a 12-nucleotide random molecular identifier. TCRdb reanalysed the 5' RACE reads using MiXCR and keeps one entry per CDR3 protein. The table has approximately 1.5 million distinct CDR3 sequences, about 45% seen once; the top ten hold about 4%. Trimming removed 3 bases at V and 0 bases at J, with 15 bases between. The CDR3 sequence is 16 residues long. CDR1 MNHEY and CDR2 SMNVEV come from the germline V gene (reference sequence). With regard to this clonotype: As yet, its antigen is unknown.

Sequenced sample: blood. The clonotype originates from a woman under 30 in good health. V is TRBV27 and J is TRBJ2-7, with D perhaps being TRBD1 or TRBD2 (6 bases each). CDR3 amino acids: CASSFLGRGLSYEQYF. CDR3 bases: TGTGCCAGCAGTTTTTTGGGCAGGGGACTCTCCTACGAGCAGTACTTC.